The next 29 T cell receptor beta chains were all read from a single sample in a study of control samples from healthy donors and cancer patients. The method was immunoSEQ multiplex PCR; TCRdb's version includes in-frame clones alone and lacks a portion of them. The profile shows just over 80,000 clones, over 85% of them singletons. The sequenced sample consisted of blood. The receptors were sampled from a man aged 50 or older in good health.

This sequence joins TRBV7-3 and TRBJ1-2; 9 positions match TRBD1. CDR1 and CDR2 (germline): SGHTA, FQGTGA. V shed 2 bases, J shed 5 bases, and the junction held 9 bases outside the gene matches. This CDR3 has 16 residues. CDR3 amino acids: CASSLSPGTGPYGYTF. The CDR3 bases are TGTGCCAGCAGCTTATCACCCGGGACAGGGCCTTATGGCTACACCTTC.

The CDR3 loop is CASRGNVNEKLFF. Written as DNA, the CDR3 is TGTGCCAGCAGGGGAAATGTGAATGAAAAACTGTTTTTT. The V and J genes are TRBV6-5 and TRBJ1-4; no reliable D call. V shed 6 bases and J shed 5 bases, with 10 bases lying between them. The germline V gene encodes CDR1 MNHEY and CDR2 SVGAGI. The CDR3 totals 13 residues.

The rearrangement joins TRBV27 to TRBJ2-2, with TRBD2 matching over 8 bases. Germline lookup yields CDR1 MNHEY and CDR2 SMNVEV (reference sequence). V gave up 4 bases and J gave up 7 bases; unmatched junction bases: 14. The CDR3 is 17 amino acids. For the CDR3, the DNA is TGTGCCAGCAGTTCTTATAATGGCGGGGGGAGGATCGGGGAGCTGTTTTTT. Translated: CASSSYNGGGRIGELFF.

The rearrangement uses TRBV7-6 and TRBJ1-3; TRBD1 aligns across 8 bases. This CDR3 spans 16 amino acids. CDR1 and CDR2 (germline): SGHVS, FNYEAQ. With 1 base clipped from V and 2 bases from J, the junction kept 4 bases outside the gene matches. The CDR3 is CASSLGTGSAGNTIYF. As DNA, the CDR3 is TGTGCCAGCAGCTTAGGGACAGGGAGTGCTGGAAACACCATATATTTT.

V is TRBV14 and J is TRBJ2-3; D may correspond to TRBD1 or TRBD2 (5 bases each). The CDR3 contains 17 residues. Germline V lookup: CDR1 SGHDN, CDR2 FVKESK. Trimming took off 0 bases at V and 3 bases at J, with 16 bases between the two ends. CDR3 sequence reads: CASSQDGDRVLTDTQYF. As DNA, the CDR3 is TGTGCCAGCAGCCAAGATGGGGACCGAGTGCTGACAGATACGCAGTATTTT.

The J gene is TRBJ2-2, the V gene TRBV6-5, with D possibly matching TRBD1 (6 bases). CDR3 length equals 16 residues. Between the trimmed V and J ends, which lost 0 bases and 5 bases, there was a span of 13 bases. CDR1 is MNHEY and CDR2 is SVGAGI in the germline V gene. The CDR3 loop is CASSYSKGGRTGELFF. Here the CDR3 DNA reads TGTGCCAGCAGTTACTCGAAAGGGGGACGGACCGGGGAGCTGTTTTTT.

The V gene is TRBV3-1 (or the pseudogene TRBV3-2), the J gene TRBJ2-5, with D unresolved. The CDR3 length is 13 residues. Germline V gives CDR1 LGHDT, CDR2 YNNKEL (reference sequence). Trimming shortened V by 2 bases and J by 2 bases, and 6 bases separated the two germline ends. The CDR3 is CASSQSLQETQYF. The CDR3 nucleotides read TGTGCCAGCAGCCAATCGTTACAAGAGACCCAGTACTTC.

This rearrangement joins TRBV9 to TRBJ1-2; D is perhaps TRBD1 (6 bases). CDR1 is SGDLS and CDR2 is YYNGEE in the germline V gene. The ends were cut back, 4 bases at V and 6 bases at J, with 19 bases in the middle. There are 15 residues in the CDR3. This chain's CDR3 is CASSPGEGMVDGYTF. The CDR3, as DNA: TGTGCCAGCAGCCCAGGGGAGGGGATGGTTGATGGCTACACCTTC.

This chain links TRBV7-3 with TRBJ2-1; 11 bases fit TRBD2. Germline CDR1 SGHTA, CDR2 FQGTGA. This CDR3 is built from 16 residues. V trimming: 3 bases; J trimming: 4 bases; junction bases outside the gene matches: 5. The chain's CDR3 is CASSFSGTSGYNEQFF. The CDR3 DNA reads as TGTGCCAGCAGCTTCTCCGGGACTAGCGGATACAATGAGCAGTTCTTC.

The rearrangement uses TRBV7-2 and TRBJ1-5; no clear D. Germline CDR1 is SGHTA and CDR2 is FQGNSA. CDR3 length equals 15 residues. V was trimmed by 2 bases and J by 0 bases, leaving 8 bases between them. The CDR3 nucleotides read TGTGCCAGCAGCTTAACGGGCAATAGCAATCAGCCCCAGCATTTT. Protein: CASSLTGNSNQPQHF.

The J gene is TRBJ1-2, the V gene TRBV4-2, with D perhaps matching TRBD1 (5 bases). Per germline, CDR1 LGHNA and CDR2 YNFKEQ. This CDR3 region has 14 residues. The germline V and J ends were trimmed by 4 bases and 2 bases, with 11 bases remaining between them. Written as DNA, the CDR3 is TGTGCCAGCAGCCGTCCCGGGACCAACTATGGCTACACCTTC. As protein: CASSRPGTNYGYTF.

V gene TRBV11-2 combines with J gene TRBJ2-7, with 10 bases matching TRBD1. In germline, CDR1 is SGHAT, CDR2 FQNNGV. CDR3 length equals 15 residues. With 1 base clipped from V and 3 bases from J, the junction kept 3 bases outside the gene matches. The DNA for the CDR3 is TGTGCCAGCAGCTTAGGGGGGACAGGGGTCTACGAGCAGTACTTC. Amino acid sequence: CASSLGGTGVYEQYF.

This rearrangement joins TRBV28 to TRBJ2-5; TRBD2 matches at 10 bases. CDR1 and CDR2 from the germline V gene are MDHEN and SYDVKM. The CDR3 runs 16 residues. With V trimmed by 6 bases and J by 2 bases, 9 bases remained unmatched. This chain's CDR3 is CASSNRLAGRQETQYF. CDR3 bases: TGTGCCAGCAGCAATCGACTAGCGGGCCGACAAGAGACCCAGTACTTC.

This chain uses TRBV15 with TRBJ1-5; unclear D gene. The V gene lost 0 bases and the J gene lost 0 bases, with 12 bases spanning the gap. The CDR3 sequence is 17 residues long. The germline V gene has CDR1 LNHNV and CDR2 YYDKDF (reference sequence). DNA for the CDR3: TGTGCCACCAGCAGAGATGTCGGGTCCTATAGCAATCAGCCCCAGCATTTT. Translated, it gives CATSRDVGSYSNQPQHF.

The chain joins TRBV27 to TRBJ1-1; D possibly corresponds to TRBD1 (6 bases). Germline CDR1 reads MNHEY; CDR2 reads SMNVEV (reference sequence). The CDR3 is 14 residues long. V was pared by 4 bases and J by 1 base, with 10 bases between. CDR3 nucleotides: TGTGCCAGCAGTTCCCTACAGGGGAACACTGAAGCTTTCTTT. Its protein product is CASSSLQGNTEAFF.

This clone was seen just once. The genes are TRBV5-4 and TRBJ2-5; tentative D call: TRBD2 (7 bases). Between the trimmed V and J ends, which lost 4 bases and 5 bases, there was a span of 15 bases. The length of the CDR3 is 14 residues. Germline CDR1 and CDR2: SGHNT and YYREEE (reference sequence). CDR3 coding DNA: TGTGCCAGCAGCCGCTGGGGGGGGCGCGAGACCCAGTACTTC. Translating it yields CASSRWGGRETQYF.

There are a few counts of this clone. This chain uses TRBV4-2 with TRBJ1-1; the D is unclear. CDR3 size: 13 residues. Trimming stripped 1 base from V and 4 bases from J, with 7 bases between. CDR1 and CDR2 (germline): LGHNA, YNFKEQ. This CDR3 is CASSQATSTEAFF. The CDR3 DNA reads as TGTGCCAGCAGCCAAGCTACCTCCACTGAAGCTTTCTTT.

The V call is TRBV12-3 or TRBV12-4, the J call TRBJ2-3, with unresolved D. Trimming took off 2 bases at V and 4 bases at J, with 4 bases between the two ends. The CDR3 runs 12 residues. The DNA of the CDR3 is TGTGCCAGCAGTTTATGGGCAGATACGCAGTATTTT. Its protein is CASSLWADTQYF.

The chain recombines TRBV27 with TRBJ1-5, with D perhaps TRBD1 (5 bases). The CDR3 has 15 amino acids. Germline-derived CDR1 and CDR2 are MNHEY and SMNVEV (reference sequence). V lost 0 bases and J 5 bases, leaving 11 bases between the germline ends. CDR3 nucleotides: TGTGCCAGCAGTTTATCAGGGGCGAGGGATCAGCCCCAGCATTTT. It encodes CASSLSGARDQPQHF.

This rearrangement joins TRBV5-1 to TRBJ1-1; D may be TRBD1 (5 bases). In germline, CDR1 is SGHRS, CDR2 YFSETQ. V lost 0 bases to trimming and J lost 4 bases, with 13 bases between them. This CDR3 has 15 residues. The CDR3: CASSLEGAGGTEAFF. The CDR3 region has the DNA TGCGCCAGCAGCTTGGAGGGCGCCGGGGGCACTGAAGCTTTCTTT. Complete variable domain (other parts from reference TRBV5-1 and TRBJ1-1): KAGVTQTPRYLIKTRGQQVTLSCSPISGHRSVSWYQQTPGQGLQFLFEYFSETQRNKGNFPGRFSGRQFSNSRSEMNVSTLELGDSALYLCASSLEGAGGTEAFFGQGTRLTVV.

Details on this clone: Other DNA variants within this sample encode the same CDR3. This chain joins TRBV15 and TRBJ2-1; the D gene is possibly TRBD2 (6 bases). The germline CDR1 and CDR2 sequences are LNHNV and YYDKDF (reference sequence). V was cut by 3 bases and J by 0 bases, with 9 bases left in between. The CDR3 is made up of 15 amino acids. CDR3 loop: CATSRGGSSYNEQFF. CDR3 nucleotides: TGTGCCACCAGCAGGGGGGGAAGCTCCTACAATGAGCAGTTCTTC.

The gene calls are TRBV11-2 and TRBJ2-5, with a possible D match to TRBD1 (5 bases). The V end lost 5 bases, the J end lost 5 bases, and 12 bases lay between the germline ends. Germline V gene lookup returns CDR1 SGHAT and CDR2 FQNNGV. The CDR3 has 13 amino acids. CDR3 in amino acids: CASSQGVQETQYF. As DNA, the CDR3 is TGTGCCAGCAGCCAAGGGGTTCAGGAGACCCAGTACTTC. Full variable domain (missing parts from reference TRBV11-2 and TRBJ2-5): EAGVAQSPRYKIIEKRQSVAFWCNPISGHATLYWYQQILGQGPKLLIQFQNNGVVDDSQLPKDRFSAERLKGVDSTLKIQPAKLEDSAVYLCASSQGVQETQYFGPGTRLLVL.

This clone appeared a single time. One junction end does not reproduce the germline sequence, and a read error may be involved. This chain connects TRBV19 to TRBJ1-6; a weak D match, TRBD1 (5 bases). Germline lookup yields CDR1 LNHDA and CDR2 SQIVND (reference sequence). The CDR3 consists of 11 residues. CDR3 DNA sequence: TGTGCCAGTAGTATTCCCGGGGCCTGGGTGTTT. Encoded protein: CASSIPGAWVF.

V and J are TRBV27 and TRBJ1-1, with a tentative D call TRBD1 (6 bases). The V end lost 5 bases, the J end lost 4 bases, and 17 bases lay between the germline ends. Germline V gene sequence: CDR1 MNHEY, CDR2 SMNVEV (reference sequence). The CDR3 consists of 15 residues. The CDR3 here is CASSPTWGLGTEAFF. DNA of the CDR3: TGTGCCAGCAGTCCGACTTGGGGGCTGGGCACTGAAGCTTTCTTT.

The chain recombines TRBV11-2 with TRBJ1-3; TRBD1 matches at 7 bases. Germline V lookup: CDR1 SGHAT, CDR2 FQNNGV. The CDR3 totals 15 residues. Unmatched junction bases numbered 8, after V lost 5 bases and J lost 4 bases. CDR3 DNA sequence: TGTGCCAGCAGCCCTTCAACAGGGGCCGGAAACACCATATATTTT. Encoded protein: CASSPSTGAGNTIYF. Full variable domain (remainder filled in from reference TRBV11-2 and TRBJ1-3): EAGVAQSPRYKIIEKRQSVAFWCNPISGHATLYWYQQILGQGPKLLIQFQNNGVVDDSQLPKDRFSAERLKGVDSTLKIQPAKLEDSAVYLCASSPSTGAGNTIYFGEGSWLTVV.

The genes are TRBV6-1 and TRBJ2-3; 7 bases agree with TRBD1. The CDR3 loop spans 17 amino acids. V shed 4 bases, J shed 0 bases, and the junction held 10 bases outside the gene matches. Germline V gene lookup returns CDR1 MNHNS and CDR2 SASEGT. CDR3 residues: CASSVTSGTVSTDTQYF. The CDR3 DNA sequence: TGTGCCAGCAGTGTAACTTCCGGGACAGTTAGCACAGATACGCAGTATTTT.

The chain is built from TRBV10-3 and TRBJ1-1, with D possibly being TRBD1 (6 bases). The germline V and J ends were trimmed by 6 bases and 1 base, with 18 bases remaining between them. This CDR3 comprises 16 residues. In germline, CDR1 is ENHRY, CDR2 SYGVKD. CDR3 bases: TGTGCCATCAGGGCGGACAGCTTCTTTGCGAACACTGAAGCTTTCTTT. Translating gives CAIRADSFFANTEAFF.

As DNA, the CDR3 is TGTGCCAGCAGTTGGGGGACAGGCGGGCAGCCCCAGCATTTT. Translating gives CASSWGTGGQPQHF. The chain links TRBV27 to TRBJ1-5; the match to TRBD1 covers 8 bases. Trimming took 4 bases from V and 7 from J; bases not matched to a gene: 6. From germline, CDR1 is MNHEY and CDR2 SMNVEV (reference sequence). The CDR3 totals 14 residues.

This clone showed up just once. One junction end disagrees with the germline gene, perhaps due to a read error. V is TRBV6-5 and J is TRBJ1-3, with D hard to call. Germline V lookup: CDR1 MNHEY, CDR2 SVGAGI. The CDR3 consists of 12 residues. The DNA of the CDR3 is TGTGCCAGTCGACAATCTGAAAACACCATATATTTT. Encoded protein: CASRQSENTIYF.